These 14 T cell receptor beta chains were all obtained from the same sample, sequenced in a study of blood T cell repertoires in COVID-19. This table comes from immunoSEQ multiplex PCR, and its TCRdb copy is limited to in-frame clones, with some not included. The sample lists approximately 75,000 clones; about four fifths were seen once. Sequencing input: peripheral blood. The receptors stem from a human donor in a cohort sampled during active COVID-19.

The V gene is TRBV5-1, the J gene TRBJ1-1, with D tentatively TRBD1 (5 bases). The CDR3 sequence is 17 residues long. V dropped 4 bases and J dropped 1 base, with 20 bases sitting between them. The germline V gene has CDR1 SGHRS and CDR2 YFSETQ. The CDR3 loop reads CASSRTSRGSWNTEAFF. In DNA form, the CDR3 reads TGCGCCAGCAGCCGGACTTCACGGGGGAGCTGGAACACTGAAGCTTTCTTT.

This chain links TRBV19 with TRBJ2-7; D possibly corresponds to TRBD1 (6 bases). The length of the CDR3 is 13 residues. The germline V gene encodes CDR1 LNHDA and CDR2 SQIVND (reference sequence). Trimming took off 4 bases at V and 6 bases at J, with 13 bases between the two ends. CDR3 sequence (DNA): TGTGCCAGTAGTAAGGACAGCCCTCTCGAGCAGTACTTC. Its translation is CASSKDSPLEQYF.

The chain combines TRBV5-5 with TRBJ1-6, with D perhaps TRBD1 (5 bases). CDR1 and CDR2 from the germline V gene are SGHKS and YYEKEE (reference sequence). Trimming took 3 bases from V and 7 from J, leaving 14 bases between them. The CDR3 runs 15 residues. CDR3 in amino acids: CASSWGDSQNSPLHF. The CDR3 region has the DNA TGTGCCAGCAGCTGGGGTGACAGCCAAAATTCACCCCTCCACTTT.

This sequence joins TRBV7-3 and TRBJ2-6, with TRBD2 matching over 10 bases. Losses at the gene ends were 0 bases for V and 0 bases for J; bases not matched to a gene: 8. In germline, CDR1 is SGHTA, CDR2 FQGTGA. This CDR3 comprises 20 residues. CDR3 sequence reads: CASSLTALAGGLSGANVLTF. Here the CDR3 DNA reads TGTGCCAGCAGCTTAACGGCATTAGCGGGGGGCCTCTCTGGGGCCAACGTCCTGACTTTC. Variable domain in full (rest from reference TRBV7-3 and TRBJ2-6): GAGVSQTPSNKVTEKGKYVELRCDPISGHTALYWYRQSLGQGPEFLIYFQGTGAADDSGLPNDRFFAVRPEGSVSTLKIQRTERGDSAVYLCASSLTALAGGLSGANVLTFGAGSRLTVL.

The chain is built from TRBV15 and TRBJ1-5, with D unclear. This CDR3 comprises 16 residues. The germline V gene encodes CDR1 LNHNV and CDR2 YYDKDF (reference sequence). V lost 1 base to trimming and J lost 1 base, with 11 bases between them. The chain's CDR3 is CATSRGARQSNQPQHF. In DNA, the CDR3 is TGTGCCACCAGCAGAGGGGCCAGACAAAGCAATCAGCCCCAGCATTTT.

The chain's CDR3 is CASSLEAGGITPLHF. The CDR3 DNA reads TGTGCCAGCAGCTTGGAGGCAGGGGGCATTACACCCCTCCACTTT. The J gene is TRBJ1-6, the V gene TRBV5-6; the match to TRBD1 covers 8 bases. V gave up 0 bases and J gave up 11 bases; unmatched junction bases: 7. Germline CDR1 and CDR2: SGHDT and YYEEEE. The CDR3 extends over 15 amino acids.

J is TRBJ1-1 and V is TRBV5-8, with a possible D match to TRBD1 (6 bases). Trimming shortened V by 0 bases and J by 3 bases, and 18 bases separated the two germline ends. The CDR3 totals 17 residues. Germline loops: CDR1 SGHTS, CDR2 YDEGEE. The CDR3 region has the DNA TGTGCCAGCAGCTTGGGTACAGGGAAGGGTCGGTACACTGAAGCTTTCTTT. Translating gives CASSLGTGKGRYTEAFF.

The rearrangement uses TRBV7-2 and TRBJ1-2; D might be TRBD1 (5 bases). This CDR3 has 17 residues. Germline values: CDR1 SGHTA, CDR2 FQGNSA. V was pared by 2 bases and J by 2 bases, with 18 bases between. The CDR3 region is CASSLNMQGRLNYGYTF. DNA of the CDR3: TGTGCCAGCAGCTTAAATATGCAGGGAAGGTTGAACTATGGCTACACCTTC. Full variable domain (remainder filled in from reference TRBV7-2 and TRBJ1-2): GAGVSQSPSNKVTEKGKDVELRCDPISGHTALYWYRQSLGQGLEFLIYFQGNSAPDKSGLPSDRFSAERTGGSVSTLTIQRTQQEDSAVYLCASSLNMQGRLNYGYTFGSGTRLTVV.

V is TRBV10-3 and J is TRBJ1-6; D unclear. There are 13 residues in the CDR3. Germline CDR1 and CDR2: ENHRY and SYGVKD. V dropped 0 bases and J dropped 10 bases, with 7 bases sitting between them. CDR3 protein: CAISESARSPLHF. DNA of the CDR3: TGTGCCATCAGTGAGTCAGCGAGATCACCCCTCCACTTT.

The rearrangement joins TRBV7-3 to TRBJ2-5; TRBD1 is a possible D gene (5 bases). The V end lost 0 bases, the J end lost 5 bases, and 13 bases lay between the germline ends. Per germline, CDR1 SGHTA and CDR2 FQGTGA. The CDR3 covers 15 residues. CDR3 coding DNA: TGTGCCAGCAGCTTAACGGCAGGGAATGGGGAGACCCAGTACTTC. It translates to CASSLTAGNGETQYF.

The genes are TRBV6-2 or TRBV6-3 and TRBJ1-1; TRBD1 might be the D (6 bases). The CDR3 totals 13 residues. With 4 bases removed from V and 6 bases from J, the gap between germline ends came to 12 bases. CDR1 and CDR2 (germline): MNHEY, SVGEGT. CDR3 in amino acids: CASSSHRQAEAFF. CDR3 DNA: TGTGCCAGCAGTTCCCACCGACAGGCTGAAGCTTTCTTT.

V and J are TRBV5-1 and TRBJ1-1; D possibly corresponds to TRBD1 (6 bases). CDR3 length: 14 amino acids. Germline values: CDR1 SGHRS, CDR2 YFSETQ. V was shortened by 4 bases and J by 1 base, with 11 bases between the two germline ends. CDR3 DNA: TGCGCCAGCAGCCAGAAGACAGGGAACACTGAAGCTTTCTTT. Protein product: CASSQKTGNTEAFF.

The gene calls are TRBV15 and TRBJ1-1, with TRBD1 as a possible D gene (6 bases). Per germline, CDR1 LNHNV and CDR2 YYDKDF (reference sequence). V lost 3 bases and J lost 0, with 20 bases in between. There are 18 residues in the CDR3. In DNA, the CDR3 is TGTGCCACCAGCAGGGTAATGTTCGAAGGGGGGGTGAACACTGAAGCTTTCTTT. It codes for CATSRVMFEGGVNTEAFF.

The chain links TRBV5-1 to TRBJ2-7, with no clear D. Deletions cut 0 bases from V and 2 bases from J, with 9 bases between. CDR3 length: 14 amino acids. The germline CDR1 and CDR2 sequences are SGHRS and YFSETQ. Here the CDR3 DNA reads TGCGCCAGCAGCTTGGTTGGCACGACCTACGAGCAGTACTTC. Its protein is CASSLVGTTYEQYF. Full variable domain (missing parts from reference TRBV5-1 and TRBJ2-7): KAGVTQTPRYLIKTRGQQVTLSCSPISGHRSVSWYQQTPGQGLQFLFEYFSETQRNKGNFPGRFSGRQFSNSRSEMNVSTLELGDSALYLCASSLVGTTYEQYFGPGTRLTVT.